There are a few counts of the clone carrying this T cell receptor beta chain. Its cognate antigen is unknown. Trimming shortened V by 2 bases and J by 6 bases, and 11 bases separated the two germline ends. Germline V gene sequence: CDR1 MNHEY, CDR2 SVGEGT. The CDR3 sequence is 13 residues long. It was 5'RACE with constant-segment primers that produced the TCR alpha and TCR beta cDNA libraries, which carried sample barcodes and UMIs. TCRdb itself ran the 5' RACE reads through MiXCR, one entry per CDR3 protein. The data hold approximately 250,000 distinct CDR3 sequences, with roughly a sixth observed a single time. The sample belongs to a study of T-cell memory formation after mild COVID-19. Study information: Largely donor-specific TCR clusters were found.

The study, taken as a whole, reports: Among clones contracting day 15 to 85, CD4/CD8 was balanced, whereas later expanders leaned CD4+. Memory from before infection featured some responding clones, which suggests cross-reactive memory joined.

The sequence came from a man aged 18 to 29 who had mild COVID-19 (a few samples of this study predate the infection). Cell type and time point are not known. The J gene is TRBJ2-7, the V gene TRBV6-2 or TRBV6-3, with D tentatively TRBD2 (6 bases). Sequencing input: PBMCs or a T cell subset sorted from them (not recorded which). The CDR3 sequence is CASSYGGIGEQYV. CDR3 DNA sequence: TGTGCCAGCAGTTACGGGGGGATCGGCGAGCAGTACGTC.